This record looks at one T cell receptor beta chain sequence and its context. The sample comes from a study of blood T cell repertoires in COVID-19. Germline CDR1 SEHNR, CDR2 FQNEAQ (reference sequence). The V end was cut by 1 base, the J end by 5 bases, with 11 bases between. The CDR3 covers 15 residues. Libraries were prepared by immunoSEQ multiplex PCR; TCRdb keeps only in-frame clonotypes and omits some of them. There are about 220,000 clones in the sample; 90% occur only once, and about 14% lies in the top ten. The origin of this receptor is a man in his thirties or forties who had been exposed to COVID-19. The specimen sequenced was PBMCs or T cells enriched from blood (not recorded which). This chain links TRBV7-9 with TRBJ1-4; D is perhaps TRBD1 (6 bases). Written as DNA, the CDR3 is TGTGCCAGCAGCTTAGGTCAGGGGCGGAATGAAAAACTGTTTTTT. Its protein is CASSLGQGRNEKLFF.